What follows are 16 T cell receptor beta chains derived from one specimen sequenced in a study of CD8+ T cells in alopecia areata. Sequencing relied on a cDNA template that was reverse transcribed from extracted RNA. Here immunoSEQ multiplex PCR was the method, and the copy in TCRdb shows in-frame clones only, minus some. Of 130,000 to 150,000 clones in the sample, approximately 50% were seen once. The sequenced material came from CD4+ T cells sorted from blood. The receptors originated from a human donor with alopecia areata.

The chain uses TRBV28 and TRBJ2-1; D uncertain. V was trimmed by 2 bases and J by 5 bases, leaving 7 bases between them. Germline CDR1 reads MDHEN; CDR2 reads SYDVKM. There are 13 residues in the CDR3. DNA for the CDR3: TGTGCCAGCAGTTTAGTCGAGAACAATGAGCAGTTCTTC. Encoded protein: CASSLVENNEQFF. Drawing the rest from reference TRBV28 and TRBJ2-1, the complete variable domain is DVKVTQSSRYLVKRTGEKVFLECVQDMDHENMFWYRQDPGLGLRLIYFSYDVKMKEKGDIPEGYSVSREKKERFSLILESASTNQTSMYLCASSLVENNEQFFGPGTRLTVL.

The CDR3 sequence: CAISESSIAGPYEQYF. The CDR3 nucleotides are TGTGCCATCAGTGAGTCGAGCATAGCGGGCCCCTACGAGCAGTACTTC. V and J are TRBV10-3 and TRBJ2-7; 7 bases match TRBD2. The V and J ends lost 0 bases and 2 bases, in that order; junction bases with no gene match: 7. Looked up from germline, CDR1 is ENHRY and CDR2 is SYGVKD. CDR3 length: 16 amino acids.

This clone was recorded a few times. This chain connects TRBV19 to TRBJ2-1, with 7 bases lining up with TRBD1. CDR3 length equals 14 residues. With V trimmed by 7 bases and J by 6 bases, 9 bases remained unmatched. Germline CDR1 LNHDA, CDR2 SQIVND (reference sequence). As DNA, the CDR3 is TGTGCCAGTACACGGACAGGTGGGGCCAATGAGCAGTTCTTC. It codes for CASTRTGGANEQFF.

This chain links TRBV6-1 with TRBJ2-3; D might be TRBD1 (6 bases). CDR1 and CDR2 (germline): MNHNS, SASEGT. The CDR3 loop spans 14 amino acids. Deletions cut 5 bases from V and 0 bases from J, with 9 bases between. In nucleotides, the CDR3 is TGTGCCAGCAGTACAGGGAGTAGCACAGATACGCAGTATTTT. Its translation is CASSTGSSTDTQYF.

CDR3 bases: TGCGCCAGCAGCATCGGGACAGAGTCACCTCAACACAATGAGCAGTTCTTC. Protein: CASSIGTESPQHNEQFF. The chain recombines TRBV5-1 with TRBJ2-1; 7 bases map to TRBD1. The CDR3 length is 17 residues. Germline loops: CDR1 SGHRS, CDR2 YFSETQ. V gave up 4 bases and J gave up 5 bases; unmatched junction bases: 15.

This chain uses TRBV29-1 with TRBJ1-4; D is possibly TRBD1 (5 bases). CDR3 size: 12 residues. Trimming pared 4 bases from V and 5 bases from J, leaving 8 bases between. Germline V gene data show CDR1 as SQVTM and CDR2 as ANQGSEA. The CDR3 reads CSVAGDNEKLFF. The CDR3 DNA reads as TGCAGCGTTGCGGGGGACAATGAAAAACTGTTTTTT.

This chain links TRBV9 with TRBJ2-7; a weak D match, TRBD1 (5 bases). CDR1 SGDLS and CDR2 YYNGEE come from the germline V gene. The CDR3 covers 20 residues. V shed 4 bases and J shed 0 bases, with 29 bases lying between them. DNA of the CDR3: TGTGCCAGCAGCTTGGGGCCGGTTGGACGCCTCTCTGGGGTCTCCTACGAGCAGTACTTC. This encodes CASSLGPVGRLSGVSYEQYF.

The chain couples TRBV6-5 to TRBJ2-1; D unclear. Germline V gene data show CDR1 as MNHEY and CDR2 as SVGAGI. V was pared by 2 bases and J by 8 bases, with 16 bases between. CDR3 size: 15 residues. The CDR3 spells CASSYDGGFGDEQFF. DNA of the CDR3: TGTGCCAGCAGTTACGACGGTGGGTTCGGCGATGAGCAGTTCTTC.

The chain recombines TRBV29-1 with TRBJ1-1; 8 bases line up with TRBD1. Germline CDR1 and CDR2: SQVTM and ANQGSEA. The CDR3 spans 13 residues. V gave up 7 bases and J gave up 3 bases; unmatched junction bases: 7. The CDR3 is CSGNRGFDTEAFF. CDR3 in DNA: TGCAGCGGGAACAGGGGGTTTGACACTGAAGCTTTCTTT.

The chain employs TRBV29-1 and TRBJ1-1; weak D call: TRBD1 (5 bases). V lost 5 bases and J 4 bases, leaving 11 bases between the germline ends. The CDR3 is made up of 12 amino acids. Germline CDR1 is SQVTM and CDR2 is ANQGSEA. This chain's CDR3 is CSVSGRFTEAFF. Written as DNA, the CDR3 is TGCAGCGTTTCGGGACGGTTCACTGAAGCTTTCTTT.

The chain couples TRBV29-1 to TRBJ2-1, with TRBD2 identical over 14 bases. Germline CDR1 is SQVTM and CDR2 is ANQGSEA. V dropped 4 bases and J dropped 6; count of bases not matched to a gene: 5. The CDR3 loop spans 15 amino acids. DNA of the CDR3: TGCAGCGTTGGACCGGGACTAGCGGGAGTCAATGAGCAGTTCTTC. Amino acid sequence: CSVGPGLAGVNEQFF.

This clone was seen more than once but under ten times. The rearrangement links TRBV30 to TRBJ2-5; D is ambiguous. The ends were cut back, 8 bases at V and 1 base at J, with 14 bases in the middle. Germline CDR1 GTSNPN, CDR2 SVGIG (reference sequence). The CDR3 covers 13 residues. Here the CDR3 reads CAGALGFQETQYF. CDR3 DNA: TGTGCCGGTGCATTGGGATTCCAAGAGACCCAGTACTTC.

V is TRBV7-9 and J is TRBJ2-3; the D gene is possibly TRBD2 (6 bases). This CDR3 is 14 amino acids long. V lost 0 bases, J lost 4 bases, and 8 bases lay in between. Per the germline V gene, CDR1 is SEHNR and CDR2 is FQNEAQ (reference sequence). CDR3 sequence (DNA): TGTGCCAGCAGCTTAGCGTCGGGGGCAGATACGCAGTATTTT. As protein: CASSLASGADTQYF.

The chain couples TRBV7-9 to TRBJ2-7; D may match TRBD1 or TRBD2 (5 bases each). V was trimmed by 5 bases and J by 4 bases, leaving 21 bases between them. Germline loops: CDR1 SEHNR, CDR2 FQNEAQ (reference sequence). The CDR3 length is 16 residues. The CDR3, as DNA: TGTGCCAGCAGCAGATATCACGGGACCACCCCTTACGAGCAGTACTTC. Residues: CASSRYHGTTPYEQYF.

The J gene is TRBJ1-5, the V gene TRBV4-1; 7 nucleotides line up with TRBD1. Germline CDR1 MGHRA, CDR2 YSYEKL. This CDR3 spans 15 amino acids. The ends lost 0 bases at V and 9 bases at J; junction bases unmatched: 8. CDR3 sequence reads: CASSQDPQGERPQHF. The DNA for the CDR3 is TGCGCCAGCAGCCAAGATCCCCAGGGGGAAAGGCCCCAGCATTTT.

This clone was seen at least ten times. The chain couples TRBV4-1 to TRBJ2-7, with D possibly being TRBD1 (6 bases). Trimming shortened V by 4 bases and J by 2 bases, and 24 bases separated the two germline ends. CDR3 length: 18 amino acids. Germline CDR1 reads MGHRA; CDR2 reads YSYEKL. The CDR3 nucleotides read TGCGCCAGCAGCCTCAAGTCCCGGGACACTACCCTTACCTACGAGCAGTACTTC. This codes for CASSLKSRDTTLTYEQYF.